This TCR beta chain comes out of a study of yellow fever vaccine responses in identical twins. TCRdb processed the RT-PCR reads anew with MiXCR; each CDR3 protein has one entry. Among tens of thousands of distinct CDR3 sequences listed, 50% to 75% were seen once. Between the trimmed V and J ends, which lost 6 bases and 6 bases, there was a span of 10 bases. Germline V gene lookup returns CDR1 LGHDT and CDR2 YNNKEL (reference sequence). This CDR3 is 12 amino acids long. The sequence came from a woman aged 18-35 years who received the yellow fever vaccine. V gene TRBV3-1 combines with J gene TRBJ2-3; no definite D call. The source material was T cells from blood (PBMCs), unsorted or a sorted subset (not recorded which), sampled before or after yellow fever vaccination (not recorded which). In nucleotides, the CDR3 is TGTGCCAGCAGTAAACCCGGGGATACGCAGTATTTT. It specifies CASSKPGDTQYF.